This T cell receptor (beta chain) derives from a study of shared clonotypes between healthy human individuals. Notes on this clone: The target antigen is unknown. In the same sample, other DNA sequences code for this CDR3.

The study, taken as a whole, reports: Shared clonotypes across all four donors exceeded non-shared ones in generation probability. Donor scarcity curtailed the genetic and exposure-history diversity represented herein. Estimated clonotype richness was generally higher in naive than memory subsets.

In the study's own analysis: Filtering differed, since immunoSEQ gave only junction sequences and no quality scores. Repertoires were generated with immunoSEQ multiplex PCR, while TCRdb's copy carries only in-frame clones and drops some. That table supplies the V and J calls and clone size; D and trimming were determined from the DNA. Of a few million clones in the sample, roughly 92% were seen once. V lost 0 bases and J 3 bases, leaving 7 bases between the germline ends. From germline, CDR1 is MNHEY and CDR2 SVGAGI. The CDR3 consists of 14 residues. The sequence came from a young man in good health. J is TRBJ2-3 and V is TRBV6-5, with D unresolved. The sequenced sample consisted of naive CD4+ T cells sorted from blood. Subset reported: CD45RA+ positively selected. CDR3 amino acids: CASSYSPTTDTQYF. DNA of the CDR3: TGTGCCAGCAGTTACTCCCCTACGACAGATACGCAGTATTTT.